The 25 T cell receptor beta chains reported below all come from one sample, sequenced in a study of neoadjuvant nivolumab and ipilimumab in lung cancer. The assay was immunoSEQ multiplex PCR, and TCRdb's table has in-frame clones only and misses some. This table holds more than 25,000 clones, about 80% found once. This specimen was tumor tissue, taken after neoadjuvant nivolumab, alone or with ipilimumab, at or shortly before surgery. Receptors originate from an adult with non-small cell lung cancer.

This clone showed up just a few times. V is TRBV11-2 and J is TRBJ2-7, with a tentative D call TRBD1 (6 bases). The CDR3 covers 15 residues. Per the germline V gene, CDR1 is SGHAT and CDR2 is FQNNGV. Trimming took 5 bases from V and 4 from J, leaving 18 bases between them. CDR3 coding DNA: TGTGCCAGCAGCCTTCTCCTCGGGCAGGGGTACGAGCAGTACTTC. Its protein is CASSLLLGQGYEQYF.

The V call is TRBV25-1, the J call TRBJ1-4, with 12 bases lining up with TRBD1. V gave up 6 bases and J gave up 8 bases; unmatched junction bases: 7. Germline loops: CDR1 MGHDK, CDR2 SYGVNS. CDR3 size: 15 residues. The CDR3 DNA is TGTGCCAGCAGCGTGACCGGGACAGGGGGCGAAAAACTGTTTTTT. This codes for CASSVTGTGGEKLFF.

V usage is TRBV7-3 and J usage is TRBJ2-6, with D uncertain. CDR3 length: 14 amino acids. CDR1 and CDR2 from the germline V gene are SGHTA and FQGTGA. V lost 2 bases, J lost 2 bases, and 4 bases lay in between. The CDR3 DNA reads as TGTGCCAGCAGCTTAGGAGCTGGGGCCAACGTCCTGACTTTC. Protein product: CASSLGAGANVLTF.

The chain combines TRBV29-1 with TRBJ2-7, with D possibly matching TRBD1 (5 bases). The CDR3 totals 12 residues. Germline values: CDR1 SQVTM, CDR2 ANQGSEA. V was trimmed by 4 bases and J by 2 bases, leaving 9 bases between them. The CDR3 sequence is CSVGTGTYEQYF. CDR3 in DNA: TGCAGCGTTGGTACAGGAACCTACGAGCAGTACTTC.

Written as DNA, the CDR3 is TGTGCCAGCAGCTTCCAGGGGGGGGGAGAGACCCAGTACTTC. This translates into CASSFQGGGETQYF. The chain joins TRBV7-2 to TRBJ2-5; either TRBD1 or TRBD2 may fit D (7 bases each). The CDR3 sequence is 14 residues long. Germline V gives CDR1 SGHTA, CDR2 FQGNSA. V lost 3 bases, J lost 4 bases, and 12 bases lay in between.

The genes are TRBV5-1 and TRBJ1-1, with D tentatively TRBD1 (5 bases). Trimming removed 2 bases from V and 2 bases from J, with 10 bases in between. This CDR3 comprises 14 residues. Germline V gives CDR1 SGHRS, CDR2 YFSETQ. The CDR3 DNA is TGCGCCAGCAGCTTTGATGGGGGAAACACTGAAGCTTTCTTT. This codes for CASSFDGGNTEAFF.

CDR3 sequence (DNA): TGTGCCAGCAGCTCGGGACTAGCGGGGGGTACAGATACGCAGTATTTT. Protein product: CASSSGLAGGTDTQYF. The chain is built from TRBV7-3 and TRBJ2-3, with 15 positions matching TRBD2. J was trimmed by 3 bases and V by 4 bases; bases with no gene match: 2. Germline values: CDR1 SGHTA, CDR2 FQGTGA. The CDR3 totals 16 residues.

This chain links TRBV6-6 with TRBJ2-7; 8 bases align to TRBD1. V lost 0 bases to trimming and J lost 4 bases; unmatched junction nucleotides: 5. The CDR3 is 15 amino acids. Germline V gene data show CDR1 as MNHNY and CDR2 as SVGAGI (reference sequence). The chain's CDR3 is CASSYSGTGLYEQYF. In DNA form, the CDR3 reads TGTGCCAGCAGTTACTCCGGGACAGGACTTTACGAGCAGTACTTC.

The chain links TRBV5-4 to TRBJ1-2; weak D call: TRBD1 (5 bases). Deletions cut 4 bases from V and 5 bases from J, with 15 bases between. This CDR3 has 14 amino acids. From germline, CDR1 is SGHNT and CDR2 YYREEE (reference sequence). The CDR3 here is CASSPEGTDYGYTF. The CDR3 nucleotides read TGTGCCAGCAGCCCTGAGGGGACGGATTATGGCTACACCTTC.

The chain uses TRBV28 and TRBJ1-2; perhaps TRBD1 as D (6 bases). The germline CDR1 and CDR2 sequences are MDHEN and SYDVKM. Trimming shortened V by 2 bases and J by 4 bases, and 14 bases separated the two germline ends. The CDR3 sequence is 15 residues long. The CDR3 is CASSLGQGRGYGYTF. The CDR3, as DNA: TGTGCCAGCAGTTTAGGTCAGGGGCGGGGCTATGGCTACACCTTC.

The chain employs TRBV10-3 and TRBJ2-3; unclear D gene. This CDR3 contains 12 residues. Germline CDR1 and CDR2: ENHRY and SYGVKD. The ends were cut back, 6 bases at V and 0 bases at J, with 4 bases in the middle. The CDR3 region has the DNA TGTGCCATCAGCGGAAGCACAGATACGCAGTATTTT. Protein sequence: CAISGSTDTQYF.

This chain uses TRBV6-6 with TRBJ1-2, with 12 nucleotides matching TRBD1. The V gene end was trimmed by 2 bases and the J gene end by 2 bases; junction bases not matched to a gene: 0. Germline assignment: CDR1 MNHNY and CDR2 SVGAGI (reference sequence). The CDR3 is made up of 15 amino acids. In DNA form, the CDR3 reads TGTGCCAGCAGTTACGGGACAGGGGGCAACTATGGCTACACCTTC. Encoded protein: CASSYGTGGNYGYTF.

The chain combines TRBV7-9 with TRBJ1-1, with D unresolved. V shed 1 base and J shed 7 bases, with 10 bases lying between them. Germline loops: CDR1 SEHNR, CDR2 FQNEAQ (reference sequence). The CDR3 is 13 residues long. CDR3: CASSLEWGDEAFF. CDR3 sequence (DNA): TGTGCCAGCAGCTTAGAATGGGGAGATGAAGCTTTCTTT. Looking up the rest from reference TRBV7-9 and TRBJ1-1 gives the full variable domain: DTGVSQNPRHKITKRGQNVTFRCDPISEHNRLYWYRQTLGQGPEFLTYFQNEAQLEKSRLLSDRFSAERPKGSFSTLEIQRTEQGDSAMYLCASSLEWGDEAFFGQGTRLTVV.

The gene calls are TRBV5-6 and TRBJ1-2, with D possibly matching TRBD1 (6 bases). CDR3 size: 14 residues. V lost 4 bases to trimming and J lost 0 bases, with 10 bases between them. From germline, CDR1 is SGHDT and CDR2 YYEEEE. The CDR3 region has the DNA TGTGCCAGCAGCAGAGACAGGTCTAACTATGGCTACACCTTC. As protein: CASSRDRSNYGYTF.

The J gene is TRBJ1-1, the V gene TRBV5-6; D may be TRBD1 (5 bases). V was shortened by 0 bases and J by 0 bases, with 9 bases between the two germline ends. The CDR3 loop spans 15 amino acids. Germline lookup yields CDR1 SGHDT and CDR2 YYEEEE. CDR3 sequence: CASSLGAGLNTEAFF. CDR3 bases: TGTGCCAGCAGCTTGGGAGCAGGGCTGAACACTGAAGCTTTCTTT.

The rearrangement joins TRBV25-1 to TRBJ1-6; 8 bases map to TRBD1. Per the germline V gene, CDR1 is MGHDK and CDR2 is SYGVNS. The CDR3 extends over 16 amino acids. The V gene end was trimmed by 3 bases and the J gene end by 6 bases; junction bases not matched to a gene: 7. The CDR3 protein is CASSDSRGHRNSPLHF. In DNA, the CDR3 is TGTGCCAGCAGTGATTCCAGGGGGCATCGTAATTCACCCCTCCACTTT.

V usage is TRBV5-6 and J usage is TRBJ1-5; D uncertain. This CDR3 spans 14 amino acids. Germline CDR1 is SGHDT and CDR2 is YYEEEE. The V end lost 1 base, the J end lost 3 bases, and 8 bases lay between the germline ends. The CDR3 coding sequence is TGTGCCAGCAGCTTGATGGGGTTCAATCAGCCCCAGCATTTT. The encoded protein is CASSLMGFNQPQHF. Supplemented by reference TRBV5-6 and TRBJ1-5, the full variable domain reads DAGVTQSPTHLIKTRGQQVTLRCSPKSGHDTVSWYQQALGQGPQFIFQYYEEEERQRGNFPDRFSGHQFPNYSSELNVNALLLGDSALYLCASSLMGFNQPQHFGDGTRLSIL.

This chain uses TRBV30 with TRBJ1-2; D is possibly TRBD1 (5 bases). Trimming left V 3 bases short and J 8 bases short, with 10 bases between. Germline V CDR1 and CDR2: GTSNPN, SVGIG (reference sequence). This CDR3 is built from 11 residues. CDR3 sequence: CAWRGTRGYTF. The CDR3 DNA is TGTGCCTGGAGGGGGACGAGAGGCTACACCTTC.

The chain employs TRBV10-3 and TRBJ2-2; D uncertain. This CDR3 spans 12 amino acids. Germline V gene lookup returns CDR1 ENHRY and CDR2 SYGVKD. Trimming removed 3 bases from V and 8 bases from J, with 7 bases in between. The CDR3 loop reads CAISDTTGELFF. The CDR3 nucleotides read TGTGCCATCAGTGACACAACAGGGGAGCTGTTTTTT.

V is TRBV4-3 and J is TRBJ1-2; 10 bases are shared with TRBD1. Germline CDR1 LGHNA, CDR2 YSLEER. Trimming cost V 4 bases and J 8 bases; bases outside gene matches: 7. This CDR3 spans 14 amino acids. CDR3 region: CASSPDRGLKGYTF. In DNA form, the CDR3 reads TGCGCCAGCAGCCCCGACAGGGGGCTAAAGGGCTACACCTTC.

The CDR3 loop reads CASSSMGTDNEQFF. Here the CDR3 DNA reads TGCGCCAGCAGTTCTATGGGGACAGACAATGAGCAGTTCTTC. V is TRBV5-1 and J is TRBJ2-1; 7 positions agree with TRBD1. The germline V gene has CDR1 SGHRS and CDR2 YFSETQ. J was trimmed by 5 bases and V by 5 bases; bases with no gene match: 7. The CDR3 has 14 amino acids.

This clone has only one observation. V is TRBV6-5 and J is TRBJ2-2; D perhaps matches TRBD2 (6 bases). This CDR3 has 15 residues. Germline values: CDR1 MNHEY, CDR2 SVGAGI. The ends were cut back, 5 bases at V and 1 base at J, with 11 bases in the middle. The CDR3 sequence: CASSRGFLNTGELFF. DNA of the CDR3: TGTGCCAGCAGTCGGGGGTTCTTGAACACCGGGGAGCTGTTTTTT.

The chain combines TRBV6-1 with TRBJ1-2, with 7 positions matching TRBD1. Losses at the gene ends were 6 bases for V and 3 bases for J; bases not matched to a gene: 4. Germline assignment: CDR1 MNHNS and CDR2 SASEGT. This CDR3 is built from 13 residues. In DNA form, the CDR3 reads TGTGCCAGCAGGCCCAGGGGGGACTATGGCTACACCTTC. It specifies CASRPRGDYGYTF.

The chain links TRBV5-1 to TRBJ2-5; TRBD2 matches at 14 bases. The CDR3 is 18 residues long. Germline CDR1 reads SGHRS; CDR2 reads YFSETQ. V shed 1 base, J shed 5 bases, and the junction held 10 bases outside the gene matches. The CDR3 DNA follows: TGCGCCAGCAGCTTGTGGCCGACTAGCGGGGGGGCAGAGGAGACCCAGTACTTC. Its translation is CASSLWPTSGGAEETQYF.

Concerning this clone: Its ends do not fully match the called genes, so a read error is possible. V gene TRBV30 combines with J gene TRBJ1-2, with D uncertain. The germline V gene has CDR1 GTSNPN and CDR2 SVGIG (reference sequence). This CDR3 spans 13 amino acids. CDR3 DNA: TGTGCCTGGGGCGCCGTCAACTGGCAGGCGACCCTCTTC. The encoded protein is CAWGAVNWQATLF.